The 4 T cell receptor beta chains given below trace back to one sample, sequenced in a study of shared clonotypes between healthy human individuals. Using immunoSEQ multiplex PCR, the repertoire was profiled, and TCRdb retains in-frame clones only, with some absent. The table has 950,000 to 1,200,000 clones, 77% seen once; the top ten hold more than 0.85%. Input material: memory CD4+ T cells from PBMCs. Subset defined: CD45RA-negative fraction. The receptors come from a man aged 18 to 30 in good health. Some clones in this sample may be carry-over from other donors' samples.

The rearrangement uses TRBV7-9 and TRBJ2-7, with unresolved D. Per germline, CDR1 SEHNR and CDR2 FQNEAQ (reference sequence). The CDR3 length is 14 residues. Between the trimmed V and J ends, which lost 5 bases and 3 bases, there was a span of 14 bases. The CDR3 nucleotides read TGTGCCAGCAGCGGGGTCCAGCAATACTACGAGCAGTACTTC. Translated: CASSGVQQYYEQYF.

V and J are TRBV21-1 and TRBJ2-1; the D call in the table, TRBD1, was not verified against the DNA. TRBV21-1 is designated a pseudogene. The CDR3 has 16 amino acids. The CDR3 is CASSKKKQGPYNEQFF. DNA of the CDR3: TGTGCCAGCAGCAAAAAGAAACAGGGACCCTACAATGAGCAGTTCTTC.

This clone was picked up one time. The chain carries TRBV5-1 and TRBJ2-7, with D perhaps TRBD2 (6 bases). Germline V gene lookup returns CDR1 SGHRS and CDR2 YFSETQ. The CDR3 contains 14 residues. V was cut by 4 bases and J by 7 bases, with 18 bases left in between. The CDR3 sequence is CASSPSGLVGEQYF. Here the CDR3 DNA reads TGCGCCAGCAGCCCAAGCGGGCTGGTCGGAGAGCAGTACTTC.

The chain carries TRBV18 and TRBJ1-1; D is unclear. The CDR3 totals 13 residues. Trimming took 6 bases from V and 2 from J, leaving 10 bases between them. Germline V gene data show CDR1 as KGHSH and CDR2 as LQKENI. The CDR3 bases are TGTGCCAGCTCCCTAGATTTTAACACTGAAGCTTTCTTT. It yields the protein CASSLDFNTEAFF.